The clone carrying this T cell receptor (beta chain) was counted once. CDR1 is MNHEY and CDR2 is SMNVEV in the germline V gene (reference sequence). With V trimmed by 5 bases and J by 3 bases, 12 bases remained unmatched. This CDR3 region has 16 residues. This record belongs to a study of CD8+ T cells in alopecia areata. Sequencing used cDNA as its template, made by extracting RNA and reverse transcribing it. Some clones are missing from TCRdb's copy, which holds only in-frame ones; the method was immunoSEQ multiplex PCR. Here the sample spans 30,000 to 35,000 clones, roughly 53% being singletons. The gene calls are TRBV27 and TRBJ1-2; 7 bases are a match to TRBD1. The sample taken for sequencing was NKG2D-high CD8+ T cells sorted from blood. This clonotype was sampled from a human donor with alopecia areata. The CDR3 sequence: CASSPNPTGFDYGYTF. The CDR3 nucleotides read TGTGCCAGCAGTCCCAACCCGACAGGGTTTGACTATGGCTACACCTTC.